The 8 T cell receptor beta chains presented below share a single source sample, sequenced in a study of identical twins. TCRdb passed the 5' RACE reads through MiXCR, listing each CDR3 protein once. The sample lists roughly 710,000 distinct CDR3 sequences; approximately 6% were seen once. Material for sequencing was naive T cells sorted from blood. All receptors derive from a young man in good health.

This chain connects TRBV20-1 to TRBJ1-6, with 8 nucleotides matching TRBD1. The CDR3 is 13 residues long. Germline CDR1 DFQATT, CDR2 SNEGSKA (reference sequence). V trimming: 5 bases; J trimming: 6 bases; junction bases outside the gene matches: 3. In DNA, the CDR3 is TGCAGTGCTGGACAGGGATTTAATTCACCCCTCCACTTT. Its protein product is CSAGQGFNSPLHF.

This clonotype was counted many times. The chain links TRBV12-3 or TRBV12-4 to TRBJ1-6, with 8 bases matching TRBD1. CDR3 length equals 14 residues. V was pared by 5 bases and J by 8 bases, with 5 bases of the junction left unmatched. CDR3 DNA: TGTGCCAGCAGTGCTGACAGGGGTCATTCACCCCTCCACTTT. Its protein product is CASSADRGHSPLHF.

This clonotype came up many times. The rearrangement uses TRBV20-1 and TRBJ2-3; D unresolved. Germline V CDR1 and CDR2: DFQATT, SNEGSKA (reference sequence). The CDR3 sequence is 13 residues long. Between the trimmed V and J ends, which lost 6 bases and 5 bases, there was a span of 15 bases. CDR3 in DNA: TGCAGTGCCCGGACGCCTCTGGGAGATACGCAGTATTTT. It specifies CSARTPLGDTQYF.

This clonotype has only a few counts. The J gene is TRBJ2-1, the V gene TRBV5-1, with 7 bases fitting TRBD2. This CDR3 comprises 18 residues. J was trimmed by 2 bases and V by 5 bases; bases with no gene match: 16. The germline CDR1 and CDR2 sequences are SGHRS and YFSETQ. The CDR3 region is CASRLETASGGAYNEQFF. As DNA, the CDR3 is TGCGCCAGCAGACTGGAAACCGCTAGCGGAGGAGCCTACAATGAGCAGTTCTTC. Variable domain in full (rest from reference TRBV5-1 and TRBJ2-1): KAGVTQTPRYLIKTRGQQVTLSCSPISGHRSVSWYQQTPGQGLQFLFEYFSETQRNKGNFPGRFSGRQFSNSRSEMNVSTLELGDSALYLCASRLETASGGAYNEQFFGPGTRLTVL.

This clonotype showed up just a few times. The chain is built from TRBV6-5 and TRBJ2-7; 8 bases match TRBD1. V shed 4 bases and J 3 bases; nucleotides not matched to a gene: 8. The CDR3 covers 15 residues. Per the germline V gene, CDR1 is MNHEY and CDR2 is SVGAGI. In nucleotides, the CDR3 is TGTGCCAGCAGTTTGGACAGGGACGGAAACTACGAGCAGTACGTC. Residues: CASSLDRDGNYEQYV.

This clonotype was counted a few times. The rearrangement uses TRBV4-2 and TRBJ2-7; no clear D gene. Per the germline V gene, CDR1 is LGHNA and CDR2 is YNFKEQ. Trimming left V 0 bases short and J 2 bases short, with 11 bases between. This CDR3 has 15 residues. CDR3 nucleotide sequence: TGTGCCAGCAGCCAAGATCCCAGCGTTCCCTACGAGCAGTACTTC. Encoded protein: CASSQDPSVPYEQYF.

This clonotype was detected ten times or more. The gene calls are TRBV12-3 or TRBV12-4 and TRBJ1-6; D is undetermined. The CDR3 is made up of 14 amino acids. V was cut by 6 bases and J by 6 bases, with 12 bases left in between. The CDR3 sequence: CASRALGANSPLHF. In DNA, the CDR3 is TGTGCCAGCAGGGCCCTAGGAGCTAATTCACCCCTCCACTTT.

This clonotype was counted many times. This sequence joins TRBV6-5 and TRBJ1-1, with 8 bases identical to TRBD1. The germline V gene has CDR1 MNHEY and CDR2 SVGAGI. The V segment lost 6 bases and the J segment 7 bases; nucleotides outside the gene matches: 4. The CDR3 loop spans 12 amino acids. CDR3 bases: TGTGCCAGCAGCCGACAGGGGCTTGAAGCTTTCTTT. It translates to CASSRQGLEAFF.